This T cell receptor beta chain appears in the sequencing data of a study of CD8+ T cells in alopecia areata. Study conclusions and caveats: The study also sequences resident alphabeta T cells of normal skin in scalp samples.

As concerns this clone: What it recognizes is unknown.

This CDR3 is 13 amino acids long. Germline CDR1 is MDHEN and CDR2 is SYDVKM. V was clipped by 6 bases and J by 10 bases; unmatched bases: 12. Isolated RNA was reverse transcribed into cDNA used as the sequencing template. The table came from immunoSEQ multiplex PCR; TCRdb's copy has only in-frame clones and leaves some out. The table shows approximately 91,000 clones, with 35% to 50% occurring only once. This chain connects TRBV28 to TRBJ2-7; 7 bases fit TRBD1. Source material: CD4+ T cells sorted from blood. This receptor was obtained from a human donor with alopecia areata. The CDR3 coding sequence is TGTGCCAGCAGCCAAGGGGGCACGAGCAGACAGTACTTC. As protein: CASSQGGTSRQYF.